This T cell receptor (beta chain) was captured by sequencing in a study of human T cells and chemical hapten exposure. Study at large: Mostly female, the patients presented with alopecia areata, totalis or universalis.

General study findings and limits: Compared to controls, expanded TCRs made significantly more large clusters of similar CDR3s.

Trimming removed 3 bases at V and 0 bases at J, with 10 bases between. There are 15 residues in the CDR3. As to time point: patch test 2, 6 weeks after DPC sensitization. Regarding treatment: therapeutic diphenylcyclopropenone sensitization with weekly scalp DPC. Every donor had alopecia and was 18 to 70 years old; all were suitable for DPC. TCRdb reprocessed the RACE reads via MiXCR and lists one record per CDR3 protein. The sample shows some 350,000 distinct CDR3 sequences, around 6% of them seen only once. Concerning this clonotype: Its target is unknown.

The chain carries TRBV12-3 or TRBV12-4 and TRBJ2-3; the D gene is possibly TRBD1 (6 bases). This clonotype was sampled from a woman under 30 with alopecia areata. Some clones in this sample may be carry-over from other donors' samples. The specimen was whole blood, collected in connection with sensitization to the hapten diphenylcyclopropenone (DPC). The CDR3 DNA sequence: TGTGCCAGCAGTTTTACAGGGCTCAGCACAGATACGCAGTATTTT. It encodes CASSFTGLSTDTQYF.